This T cell receptor beta chain was sequenced for a study of Ad26.COV2.S vaccination and SARS-CoV-2 variants. As for the study in general: Donor was in the COV1001 Ad26.COV2.S trial arm. Once, or twice with 56 days between doses, Ad26.COV2.S was given intramuscularly. General study findings and limits: The placebo group had lower spike-specific TCR breadth than the vaccine recipients did. Possible underestimation of total T cell responses by the TCR breadth and depth analyses was noted.

Germline V gene sequence: CDR1 SGHTA, CDR2 FQGNSA. The CDR3 has 16 amino acids. Unmatched junction bases numbered 6, after V lost 2 bases and J lost 5 bases. In the case of this clone: Its antigen is still unknown.

Described treatment: around 19 received Ad26.COV2.S at low or high dose, single or two shots; several received placebo; per-sample allocation not given. The study sampled participants on day 63 after the first vaccine or placebo injection. TCRdb's copy holds only in-frame clones and misses some; the assay was immunoSEQ multiplex PCR. This table holds roughly 300,000 clones, less than 90% found once. Source: peripheral blood, taken in a trial of Ad26.COV2.S vaccine versus placebo. The receptor comes from a person between 18 and 60 years old who received the Ad26.COV2.S COVID-19 vaccine or a placebo. The chain combines TRBV7-2 with TRBJ2-2, with 9 bases that match TRBD1. CDR3: CASSLLPGQGTGELFF. The CDR3 DNA reads as TGTGCCAGCAGCTTACTCCCGGGACAGGGAACCGGGGAGCTGTTTTTT.